This T cell receptor (beta chain) came from a study of T-cell memory formation after mild COVID-19. 5'RACE with constant-segment primers built TCRalpha and TCRbeta cDNA libraries with UMIs. In TCRdb, the 5' RACE reads were re-called with MiXCR into one record per CDR3 protein. This table has under 250,000 distinct CDR3 sequences, over 9% appearing once. V dropped 0 bases and J dropped 8; count of bases not matched to a gene: 9. From germline, CDR1 is LGHDT and CDR2 YNNKEL (reference sequence). The CDR3 contains 16 residues. Remarks on this clonotype: The antigen is not known.

Whole-study results and caveats: Pre-infection memory contained some responding clones, which suggested that cross-reactive memory had joined.

The origin of this receptor is a man younger than 35 who had mild COVID-19 (a few samples of this study predate the infection). Cell type and time point are not known. This rearrangement joins TRBV3-1 to TRBJ2-2; 7 nucleotides match TRBD2. The sample consisted of PBMCs or a T cell subset sorted from them (not recorded which). CDR3 bases: TGTGCCAGCAGCCAAGATCGTCCAGGGACTACGGGGGAGCTGTTTTTT. Translating gives CASSQDRPGTTGELFF.